One and the same sample provided the 24 T cell receptor beta chains below, sequenced in a study of cytomegalovirus exposure and HLA in healthy donors. PCR involved 60 Vbeta and 13 Jbeta primers. Generated by immunoSEQ multiplex PCR, the TCRdb table keeps only in-frame clones and is missing some. The table has 75,000 to 95,000 clones, about 77% seen once; the top ten hold under 5%. The material sequenced was PBMCs. These receptors were collected from a male donor in good health and CMV-seropositive.

This chain links TRBV5-1 with TRBJ1-3, with TRBD1 identical over 12 bases. With 0 bases clipped from V and 9 bases from J, the junction kept 7 bases outside the gene matches. Germline V gene sequence: CDR1 SGHRS, CDR2 YFSETQ. CDR3 length equals 16 residues. The CDR3 region has the DNA TGCGCCAGCAGCTTGGTGGGACAGGGGGCGGCTGGCACCATATATTTT. As protein: CASSLVGQGAAGTIYF.

In its sample, this clone was seen a few times. The chain uses TRBV6-1 and TRBJ2-1; 8 bases map to TRBD2. Losses at the gene ends were 5 bases for V and 4 bases for J; bases not matched to a gene: 4. The CDR3 is 14 residues long. Germline V gene lookup returns CDR1 MNHNS and CDR2 SASEGT. Here the CDR3 reads CASSPSGQYNEQFF. The CDR3 region has the DNA TGTGCCAGCAGTCCTAGCGGGCAATACAATGAGCAGTTCTTC.

V usage is TRBV2 and J usage is TRBJ1-4, with a possible D match to TRBD1 (5 bases). The germline CDR1 and CDR2 sequences are SNHLY and FYNNEI. CDR3 length: 14 residues. V gave up 3 bases and J gave up 8 bases, with 13 bases separating them. The CDR3 spells CASSETRAGEKLFF. The CDR3 bases are TGTGCCAGCAGTGAGACCAGGGCGGGGGAAAAACTGTTTTTT.

The rearrangement uses TRBV28 and TRBJ1-1; D is undetermined. Trimming cost V 4 bases and J 1 base, with 13 bases left between them. CDR1 and CDR2 (germline): MDHEN, SYDVKM. The CDR3 is 15 amino acids. The CDR3 region is CASSSDWGGNTEAFF. CDR3 coding DNA: TGTGCCAGCAGTTCTGACTGGGGAGGGAACACTGAAGCTTTCTTT.

This clone was detected once. The V and J genes are TRBV6-4 and TRBJ2-7; 9 bases are a match to TRBD2. J was trimmed by 0 bases and V by 6 bases; bases with no gene match: 12. The CDR3 runs 17 residues. In germline, CDR1 is MRHNA, CDR2 SNTAGT. The CDR3: CASSSGAGGRDSYEQYF. Here the CDR3 DNA reads TGTGCCAGCAGCTCGGGAGCGGGAGGTCGAGACTCCTACGAGCAGTACTTC.

V gene TRBV27 combines with J gene TRBJ1-5; D uncertain. Deletions cut 6 bases from V and 5 bases from J, with 17 bases between. The CDR3 is 15 amino acids. Per the germline V gene, CDR1 is MNHEY and CDR2 is SMNVEV (reference sequence). CDR3 in amino acids: CASSLGGWADQPQHF. CDR3 sequence (DNA): TGTGCCAGCAGCCTCGGAGGGTGGGCGGATCAGCCCCAGCATTTT.

This sequence joins TRBV28 and TRBJ1-2; 7 positions agree with TRBD1. This CDR3 contains 14 residues. CDR1 and CDR2 (germline): MDHEN, SYDVKM. Germline trimming cut 5 bases from V and 5 bases from J; bases unmatched to any gene: 8. The CDR3 protein is CASSPGDSYYGYTF. The CDR3 DNA reads as TGTGCCAGCAGTCCGGGGGACAGCTATTATGGCTACACCTTC.

This chain connects TRBV28 to TRBJ1-6; possibly TRBD1 for D (5 bases). The CDR3 totals 14 residues. Trimming took off 5 bases at V and 7 bases at J, with 12 bases between the two ends. Germline values: CDR1 MDHEN, CDR2 SYDVKM. Written as DNA, the CDR3 is TGTGCCAGCAGTCCCGGGGGACGGAATTCACCCCTCCACTTT. It encodes CASSPGGRNSPLHF.

This chain joins TRBV7-8 and TRBJ2-3; TRBD2 aligns across 11 bases. CDR3 length: 18 amino acids. In germline, CDR1 is SGHVS, CDR2 FQNEAQ. V was pared by 1 base and J by 2 bases, with 8 bases of the junction left unmatched. The DNA of the CDR3 is TGTGCCAGCAGCTTAGACGAGACTAGCGGGGAGATCACAGATACGCAGTATTTT. This encodes CASSLDETSGEITDTQYF. Filled out from reference TRBV7-8 and TRBJ2-3, the complete variable domain reads GAGVSQSPRYKVAKRGQDVALRCDPISGHVSLFWYQQALGQGPEFLTYFQNEAQLDKSGLPSDRFFAERPEGSVSTLKIQRTQQEDSAVYLCASSLDETSGEITDTQYFGPGTRLTVL.

This clone came up once. V and J are TRBV7-2 and TRBJ2-5; no reliable D call. In germline, CDR1 is SGHTA, CDR2 FQGNSA. With 5 bases removed from V and 0 bases from J, the gap between germline ends came to 4 bases. The CDR3 loop spans 12 amino acids. The CDR3 DNA sequence: TGTGCCAGCAGCCCCAACCAAGAGACCCAGTACTTC. It specifies CASSPNQETQYF.

The chain carries TRBV4-2 and TRBJ2-7; D unresolved. CDR3 length equals 14 residues. CDR1 is LGHNA, CDR2 YNFKEQ, per germline. The V gene lost 0 bases and the J gene lost 6 bases, with 12 bases spanning the gap. The CDR3 sequence: CASSQDVGLGEQYF. The CDR3 region has the DNA TGTGCCAGCAGCCAAGATGTGGGCTTGGGCGAGCAGTACTTC.

The sample holds a few counts of this clone. Here the CDR3 DNA reads TGTGCCAGCAGTTCTCCCCGACTAGCGGGGGGCTACGAGCAGTACTTC. It codes for CASSSPRLAGGYEQYF. The chain joins TRBV6-5 to TRBJ2-7; 13 bases agree with TRBD2. The germline gives CDR1 MNHEY, CDR2 SVGAGI. There are 16 residues in the CDR3. Trimming removed 4 bases from V and 3 bases from J; junction bases left unmatched: 6.

This clone has a handful of counts. The chain links TRBV30 to TRBJ2-6; TRBD1 aligns across 7 bases. The V gene's germline CDR1 is GTSNPN and CDR2 SVGIG (reference sequence). The CDR3 contains 16 residues. With V trimmed by 3 bases and J by 0 bases, 5 bases remained unmatched. CDR3 nucleotides: TGTGCCTGGAGCCGGACAGGAAACTCTGGGGCCAACGTCCTGACTTTC. It is translated as CAWSRTGNSGANVLTF.

CDR3 bases: TGTGCCGGCCGGGAGCGGGGTGAGACCCAGTACTTC. Its translation is CAGRERGETQYF. The chain is built from TRBV2 and TRBJ2-5, with 7 bases that match TRBD2. V shed 11 bases, J shed 5 bases, and the junction held 8 bases outside the gene matches. Germline V lookup: CDR1 SNHLY, CDR2 FYNNEI. The CDR3 loop spans 12 amino acids.

V usage is TRBV28 and J usage is TRBJ2-1; D possibly corresponds to TRBD1 (6 bases). Trimming pared 5 bases from V and 6 bases from J, leaving 20 bases between. The CDR3 runs 16 residues. From germline, CDR1 is MDHEN and CDR2 SYDVKM. CDR3 loop: CASSADLTGLLNEQFF. The DNA of the CDR3 is TGTGCCAGCAGTGCCGACCTCACAGGGCTCCTCAATGAGCAGTTCTTC.

This clone showed up just once. The chain has TRBV6-1 and TRBJ2-5, with a possible D match to TRBD1 (6 bases). The CDR3 is 14 amino acids. The V gene's germline CDR1 is MNHNS and CDR2 SASEGT. V was trimmed by 4 bases and J by 1 base, leaving 10 bases between them. This CDR3 is CASSGGHLQETQYF. The CDR3 nucleotides are TGTGCCAGCAGTGGGGGACACCTCCAAGAGACCCAGTACTTC.

The rearrangement joins TRBV2 to TRBJ2-5; 8 bases agree with TRBD2. CDR1 and CDR2 (germline): SNHLY, FYNNEI. V lost 7 bases, J lost 5 bases, and 9 bases stayed unmatched. This CDR3 spans 14 amino acids. The chain's CDR3 is CASIAAGVPETQYF. The CDR3 DNA is TGTGCCAGCATAGCAGCGGGGGTTCCGGAGACCCAGTACTTC.

The DNA for the CDR3 is TGTGCCAGCAGCTTAGGACAGACGGGGACCCAGTACTTC. It translates to CASSLGQTGTQYF. The rearrangement joins TRBV11-2 to TRBJ2-5; D might be TRBD1 (5 bases). This CDR3 is 13 amino acids long. CDR1 is SGHAT, CDR2 FQNNGV, per germline. The V end lost 1 base, the J end lost 7 bases, and 10 bases lay between the germline ends. Full variable domain (remainder filled in from reference TRBV11-2 and TRBJ2-5): EAGVAQSPRYKIIEKRQSVAFWCNPISGHATLYWYQQILGQGPKLLIQFQNNGVVDDSQLPKDRFSAERLKGVDSTLKIQPAKLEDSAVYLCASSLGQTGTQYFGPGTRLLVL.

This chain joins TRBV5-1 and TRBJ1-1; 8 bases line up with TRBD1. V gave up 4 bases and J gave up 3 bases; unmatched junction bases: 5. CDR1 is SGHRS, CDR2 YFSETQ, per germline. The CDR3 sequence is 14 residues long. The CDR3 DNA reads TGCGCCAGCAGCCCGGACAGGGCGGACACTGAAGCTTTCTTT. As protein: CASSPDRADTEAFF.

CDR3 amino acids: CASSYSGQGSTEAFF. CDR3 in DNA: TGTGCCAGCAGTTACTCGGGACAGGGGAGCACTGAAGCTTTCTTT. The V call is TRBV6-5, the J call TRBJ1-1, with 10 bases that match TRBD1. This CDR3 region has 15 residues. Unmatched junction bases numbered 2, after V lost 0 bases and J lost 4 bases. CDR1 is MNHEY and CDR2 is SVGAGI in the germline V gene.

The CDR3 loop is CASSLQGGGHPVTQYF. In nucleotides, the CDR3 is TGTGCCAGCAGCTTGCAAGGGGGGGGACATCCTGTGACCCAGTACTTC. The V gene is TRBV5-4, the J gene TRBJ2-5; D perhaps matches TRBD2 (7 bases). The CDR3 runs to 16 residues. Germline V gene lookup returns CDR1 SGHNT and CDR2 YYREEE (reference sequence). Trimming stripped 1 base from V and 7 bases from J, with 20 bases between. Full variable domain (outside the CDR3, taken from reference TRBV5-4 and TRBJ2-5): ETGVTQSPTHLIKTRGQQVTLRCSSQSGHNTVSWYQQALGQGPQFIFQYYREEENGRGNFPPRFSGLQFPNYSSELNVNALELDDSALYLCASSLQGGGHPVTQYFGPGTRLLVL.

The rearrangement joins TRBV7-8 to TRBJ2-7, with 9 positions matching TRBD1. Trimming took 8 bases from V and 6 from J; bases not matched to a gene: 14. This CDR3 comprises 15 residues. In germline, CDR1 is SGHVS, CDR2 FQNEAQ. The CDR3 nucleotides are TGTGCCAGCGCAATCTCCGGGACAGGGTTTGTCGAGCAGTACTTC. It specifies CASAISGTGFVEQYF.

V gene TRBV2 combines with J gene TRBJ2-7, with 12 bases identical to TRBD1. This CDR3 has 14 amino acids. CDR1 and CDR2 from the germline V gene are SNHLY and FYNNEI. The junction had 3 bases not matched to a gene; V was cut back by 4 bases and J by 5 bases. CDR3: CASSAGTGGDEQYF. CDR3 nucleotide sequence: TGTGCCAGCAGTGCCGGGACAGGGGGCGACGAGCAGTACTTC.

This clone was counted a few times. V gene TRBV28 combines with J gene TRBJ2-4, with 7 positions matching TRBD1. The CDR3 consists of 17 residues. The germline V gene encodes CDR1 MDHEN and CDR2 SYDVKM. V lost 2 bases to trimming and J lost 0 bases; unmatched junction nucleotides: 7. CDR3: CASSLEGQHLAKNIQYF. CDR3 sequence (DNA): TGTGCCAGCAGTTTAGAGGGACAGCACCTAGCCAAAAACATTCAGTACTTC.